This TCR beta chain was found in a study of cytomegalovirus exposure and HLA in healthy donors. J lost 4 bases, V lost 5 bases, and 7 bases had no gene match. Germline V lookup: CDR1 MDHEN, CDR2 SYDVKM. This CDR3 comprises 15 residues. A note on this clone: What it binds is not known.

Study results and limitations: Fewer than 200 TCR beta chains were listed as cytomegalovirus-associated.

The repertoire was sequenced with immunoSEQ multiplex PCR; TCRdb's copy has only in-frame clones and lacks some. There are around 150,000 clones in the sample; roughly 86% occur only once, and around 4.4% lies in the top ten. This chain uses TRBV28 with TRBJ2-3; 9 positions match TRBD1. Sequencing input: PBMCs. The TCR originated in a man aged 18 to 29 in good health and CMV-seropositive. CDR3 residues: CASSKRQGGADTQYF. CDR3 DNA sequence: TGTGCCAGCAGTAAGCGACAGGGGGGGGCAGATACGCAGTATTTT.